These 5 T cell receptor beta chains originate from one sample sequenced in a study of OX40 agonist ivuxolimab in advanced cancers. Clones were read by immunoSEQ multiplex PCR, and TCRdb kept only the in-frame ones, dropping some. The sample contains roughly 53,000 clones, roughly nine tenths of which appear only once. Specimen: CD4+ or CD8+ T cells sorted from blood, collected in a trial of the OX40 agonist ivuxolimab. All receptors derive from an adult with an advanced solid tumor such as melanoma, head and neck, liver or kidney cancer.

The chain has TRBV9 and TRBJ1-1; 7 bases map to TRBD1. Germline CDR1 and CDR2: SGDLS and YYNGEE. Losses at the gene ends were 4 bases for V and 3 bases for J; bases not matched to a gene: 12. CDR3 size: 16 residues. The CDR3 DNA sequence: TGTGCCAGCAGCCCCCGACAGGGAATGGGCGACACTGAAGCTTTCTTT. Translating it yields CASSPRQGMGDTEAFF.

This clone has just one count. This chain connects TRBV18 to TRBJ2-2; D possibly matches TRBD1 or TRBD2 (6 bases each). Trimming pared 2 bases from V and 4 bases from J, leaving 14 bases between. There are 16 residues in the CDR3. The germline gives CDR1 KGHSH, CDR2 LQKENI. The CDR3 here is CASSPWGALGTGELFF. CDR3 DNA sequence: TGTGCCAGCTCACCATGGGGGGCGCTGGGCACCGGGGAGCTGTTTTTT.

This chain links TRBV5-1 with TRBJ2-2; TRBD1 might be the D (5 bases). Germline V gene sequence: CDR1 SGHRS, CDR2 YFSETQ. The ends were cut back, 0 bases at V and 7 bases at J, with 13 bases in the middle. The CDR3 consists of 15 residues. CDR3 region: CASSLGQQAFGELFF. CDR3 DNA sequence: TGCGCCAGCAGCTTGGGACAGCAGGCCTTCGGGGAGCTGTTTTTT.

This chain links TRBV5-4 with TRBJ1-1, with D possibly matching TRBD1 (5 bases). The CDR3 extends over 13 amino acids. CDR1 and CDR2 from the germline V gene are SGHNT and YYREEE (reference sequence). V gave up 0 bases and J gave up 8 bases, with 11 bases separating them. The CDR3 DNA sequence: TGTGCCAGCAGCTTGGGGGGCGGGACCGAAGCTTTCTTT. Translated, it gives CASSLGGGTEAFF.

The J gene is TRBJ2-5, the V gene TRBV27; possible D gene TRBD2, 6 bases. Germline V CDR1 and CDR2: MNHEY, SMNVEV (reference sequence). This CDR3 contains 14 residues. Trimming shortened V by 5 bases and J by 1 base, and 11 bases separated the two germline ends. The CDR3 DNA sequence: TGTGCCAGCAGTACCGGGACTGTCCAAGAGACCCAGTACTTC. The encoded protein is CASSTGTVQETQYF.